This TCR beta chain is from a study of blood T cell repertoires in COVID-19. Study summary: Sample material is recorded as cDNA or gDNA derived from T cells, B-cell-depleted T cells, or PBMCs.

The authors' processing: Reference gene primer amplification yielded estimated nucleated cell counts. This table comes from immunoSEQ multiplex PCR, and its TCRdb copy is limited to in-frame clones, with some not included. V and J calls plus clone size are reproduced from that table; the DNA served to infer D and trimming. The sample shows about 130,000 clones, approximately 81% of them seen only once. The V end was cut by 5 bases, the J end by 0 bases, with 14 bases between. This CDR3 is 16 amino acids long. Germline CDR1 reads MDHEN; CDR2 reads SYDVKM. Sequencing used peripheral blood. The TCR originated in a woman in her fifties or sixties with acute or convalescent COVID-19. The V call is TRBV28, the J call TRBJ1-5, with no clear D. In DNA form, the CDR3 reads TGTGCCAGCAGTCCAATAACCCTAGGTAGCAATCAGCCCCAGCATTTT. Its protein product is CASSPITLGSNQPQHF. The entire variable domain, with the rest obtained from reference TRBV28 and TRBJ1-5, is as follows: DVKVTQSSRYLVKRTGEKVFLECVQDMDHENMFWYRQDPGLGLRLIYFSYDVKMKEKGDIPEGYSVSREKKERFSLILESASTNQTSMYLCASSPITLGSNQPQHFGDGTRLSIL.